The source of this TCR beta chain is a study of CD8 T cells in ankylosing spondylitis. TCRdb recomputed calls from the 5' RACE reads with MiXCR, one row per CDR3 protein. Of roughly 180,000 distinct CDR3 sequences listed, 13% are singletons. Trimming removed 3 bases at V and 6 bases at J, with 8 bases between. The germline CDR1 and CDR2 sequences are SGHTA and FQGNSA. CDR3 length equals 13 residues. This clonotype was seen repeatedly, ten times or more. The sequenced sample was blood, either unsorted or a sorted T cell fraction (not recorded which). This TCR was recovered from a female donor with ankylosing spondylitis or in good health (not recorded which). The chain has TRBV7-2 and TRBJ2-2; no clear D gene. The chain's CDR3 is CASSLLRSGELFF. CDR3 bases: TGTGCCAGCAGCTTGTTGCGGTCCGGGGAGCTGTTTTTT.